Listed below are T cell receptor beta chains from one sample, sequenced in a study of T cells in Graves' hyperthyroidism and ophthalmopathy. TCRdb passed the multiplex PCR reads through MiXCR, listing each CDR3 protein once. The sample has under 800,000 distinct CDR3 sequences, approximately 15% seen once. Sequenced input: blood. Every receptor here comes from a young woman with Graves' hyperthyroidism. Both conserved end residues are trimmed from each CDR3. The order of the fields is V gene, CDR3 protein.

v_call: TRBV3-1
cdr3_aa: ASSQDLVQGRGYT

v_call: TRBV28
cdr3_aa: ASSRAMAVNSPLH

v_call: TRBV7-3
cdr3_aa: ASSPRRWTSMNEQF

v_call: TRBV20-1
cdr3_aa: SARDGGDEQF

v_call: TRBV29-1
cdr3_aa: SVVRGGGGTDTQY

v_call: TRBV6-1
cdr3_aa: ASGRVVYNEQF

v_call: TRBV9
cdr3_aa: ASSARGTGNSPLH

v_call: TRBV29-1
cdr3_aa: SVSGQGYGYT

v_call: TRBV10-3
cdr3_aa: AIGTTATDTQY

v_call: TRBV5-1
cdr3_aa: ASSLMTGTNTEAF

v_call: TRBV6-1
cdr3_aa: ASSAQGGAYEQY

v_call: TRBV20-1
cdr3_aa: SARDLKGTGELF

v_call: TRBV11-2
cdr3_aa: ASSSGTGLVNEQF

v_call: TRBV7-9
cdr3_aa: ASSLAPSGTDTQY

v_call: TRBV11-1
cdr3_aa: ASSSSLYEREGLIEQF

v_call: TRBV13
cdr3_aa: ASSFGTSWNEQF

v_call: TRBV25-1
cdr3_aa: ASSPTGFKTQY

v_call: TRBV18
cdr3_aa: ASSAPPSGISEQY

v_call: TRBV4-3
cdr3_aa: ASSQAWPIEETQY

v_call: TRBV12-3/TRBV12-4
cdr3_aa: ASSTYWGARGNIQY

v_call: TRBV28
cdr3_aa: ASSITGQGDQPQH

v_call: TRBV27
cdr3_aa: ASTAGPTREQY

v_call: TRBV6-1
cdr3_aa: ASSYAVTSSYNEQY

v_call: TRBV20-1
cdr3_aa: SAYSTARGYYGYT

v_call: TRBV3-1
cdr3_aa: ASSQDTSRGAQY

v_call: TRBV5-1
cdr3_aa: ASSLVPWGVNTYEQY

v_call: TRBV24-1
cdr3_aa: ATSDSGKGGDEQF

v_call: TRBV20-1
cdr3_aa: SARDVKRGAQRGDNEQF

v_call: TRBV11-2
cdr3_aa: ASTGRSYNEQF

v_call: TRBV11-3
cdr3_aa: ASSYSDRGTEAF

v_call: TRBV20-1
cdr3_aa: SAGSQADTQY

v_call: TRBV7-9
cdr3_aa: ASRTYDIAGRGTDTQY

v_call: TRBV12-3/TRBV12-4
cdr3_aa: ASSLGQVDEKLF

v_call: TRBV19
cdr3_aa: ASSQGGGRLETQY

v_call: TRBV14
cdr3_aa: ASSQVGPPEQF

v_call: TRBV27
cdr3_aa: ASSEIWDRPTDTQY

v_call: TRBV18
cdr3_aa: ASSPRAGPVTDTQY

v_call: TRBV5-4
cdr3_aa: ASSPPGLAGDGETQY

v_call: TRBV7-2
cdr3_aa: ASSPGSGMGYNEQF

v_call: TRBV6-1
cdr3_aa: ASSPAPGGGSAGTQY

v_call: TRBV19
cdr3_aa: ASSIVSNTEAF

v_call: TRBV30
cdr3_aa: AWSVQWEKRDTQY

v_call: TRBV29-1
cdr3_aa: SVALGTSSSYNEQF

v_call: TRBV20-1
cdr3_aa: SASIGKRGVFRTRAF

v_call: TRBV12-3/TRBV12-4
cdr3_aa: ASSFPGQGTYGYT

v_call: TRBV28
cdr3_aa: ASLEPGLAGAHNEQF

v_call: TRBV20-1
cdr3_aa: SAAQGGNDEQF

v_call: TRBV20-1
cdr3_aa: SAKSGRASEQF

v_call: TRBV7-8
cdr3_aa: ASSQLDRKNGYT

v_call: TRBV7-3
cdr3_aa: ASSSGSKGYTGELF

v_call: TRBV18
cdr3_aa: ASSLTGQAGYGYT

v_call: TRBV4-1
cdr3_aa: ASSRRQSSGTTDTQY

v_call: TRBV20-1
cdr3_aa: SAFPADSYEQY

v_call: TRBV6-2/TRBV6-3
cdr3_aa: ASSYGQGASGANVLT

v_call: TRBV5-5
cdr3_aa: ASTLTGMSHEQY

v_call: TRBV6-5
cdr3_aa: ASSYGTGGETQY

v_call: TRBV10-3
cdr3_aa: AISVQGNNEQF

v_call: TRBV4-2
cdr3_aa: ASSQGEVQETQY

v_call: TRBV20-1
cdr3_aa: SARVDRGRYEQY